This T cell receptor (beta chain) was found in a study of T cells in localized non-small cell lung cancer. The CDR3 length is 12 residues. CDR1 and CDR2 from the germline V gene are SEHNR and FQNEAQ (reference sequence). V lost 11 bases, J lost 5 bases, and 14 bases lay in between. Findings of the study overall: Out of the top 100 tumor clones, a median around 57 were seen in adjacent lung. Uninvolved adjacent lung showed peak T cell clonality, exceeding tumor.

About this clone: Its antigen is not identified.

Here immunoSEQ multiplex PCR was the method, and the copy in TCRdb shows in-frame clones only, minus some. This sample carries about 53,000 clones, roughly 88% of them seen once, and the ten largest clones take about 18%. This receptor was taken from a man aged 40 to 69 with stage III lung adenocarcinoma. This rearrangement joins TRBV7-9 to TRBJ2-3; D gene uncertain. The sample was peripheral blood mononuclear cells, taken before any cancer treatment. This CDR3 is CAGSGDGDTQYF. CDR3 DNA: TGTGCCGGATCGGGCGACGGAGATACGCAGTATTTT. Full variable domain (rest looked up from reference TRBV7-9 and TRBJ2-3): DTGVSQNPRHKITKRGQNVTFRCDPISEHNRLYWYRQTLGQGPEFLTYFQNEAQLEKSRLLSDRFSAERPKGSFSTLEIQRTEQGDSAMYLCAGSGDGDTQYFGPGTRLTVL.